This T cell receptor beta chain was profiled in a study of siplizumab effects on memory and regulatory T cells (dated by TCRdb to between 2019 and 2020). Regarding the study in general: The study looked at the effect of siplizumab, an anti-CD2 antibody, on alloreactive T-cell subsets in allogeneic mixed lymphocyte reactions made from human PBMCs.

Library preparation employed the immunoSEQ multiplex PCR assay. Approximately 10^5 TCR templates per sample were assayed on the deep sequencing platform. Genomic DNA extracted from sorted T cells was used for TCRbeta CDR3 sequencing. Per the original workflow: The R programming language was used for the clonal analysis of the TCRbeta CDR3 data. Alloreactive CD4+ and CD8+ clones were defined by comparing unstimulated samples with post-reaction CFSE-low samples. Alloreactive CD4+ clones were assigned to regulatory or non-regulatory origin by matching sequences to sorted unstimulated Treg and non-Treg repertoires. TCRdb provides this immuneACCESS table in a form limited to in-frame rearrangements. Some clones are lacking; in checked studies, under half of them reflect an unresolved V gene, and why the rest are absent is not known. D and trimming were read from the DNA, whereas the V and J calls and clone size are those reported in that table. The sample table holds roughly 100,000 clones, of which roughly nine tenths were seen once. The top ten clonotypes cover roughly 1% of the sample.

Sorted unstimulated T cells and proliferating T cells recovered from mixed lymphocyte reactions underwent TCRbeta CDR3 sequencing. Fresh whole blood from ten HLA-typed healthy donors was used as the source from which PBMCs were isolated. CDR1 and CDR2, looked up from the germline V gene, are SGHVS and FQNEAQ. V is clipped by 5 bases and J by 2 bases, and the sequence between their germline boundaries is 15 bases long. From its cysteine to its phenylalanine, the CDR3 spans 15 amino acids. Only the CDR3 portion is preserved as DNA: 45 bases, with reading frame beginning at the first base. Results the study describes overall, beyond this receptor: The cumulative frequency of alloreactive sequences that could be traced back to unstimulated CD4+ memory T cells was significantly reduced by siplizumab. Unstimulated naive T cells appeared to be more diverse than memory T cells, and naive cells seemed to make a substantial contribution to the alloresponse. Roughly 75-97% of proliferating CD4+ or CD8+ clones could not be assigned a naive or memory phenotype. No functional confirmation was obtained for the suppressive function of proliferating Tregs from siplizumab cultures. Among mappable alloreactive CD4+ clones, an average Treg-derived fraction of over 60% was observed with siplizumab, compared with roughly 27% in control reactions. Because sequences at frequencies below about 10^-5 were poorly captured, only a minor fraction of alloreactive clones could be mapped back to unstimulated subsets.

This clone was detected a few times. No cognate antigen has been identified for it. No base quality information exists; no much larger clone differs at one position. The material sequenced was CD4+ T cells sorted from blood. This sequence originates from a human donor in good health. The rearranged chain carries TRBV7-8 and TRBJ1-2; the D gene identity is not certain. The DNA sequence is TGTGCCAGCAGCCGCTCGACCGCCGGGAACTATGGCTACACCTTC. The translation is CASSRSTAGNYGYTF.